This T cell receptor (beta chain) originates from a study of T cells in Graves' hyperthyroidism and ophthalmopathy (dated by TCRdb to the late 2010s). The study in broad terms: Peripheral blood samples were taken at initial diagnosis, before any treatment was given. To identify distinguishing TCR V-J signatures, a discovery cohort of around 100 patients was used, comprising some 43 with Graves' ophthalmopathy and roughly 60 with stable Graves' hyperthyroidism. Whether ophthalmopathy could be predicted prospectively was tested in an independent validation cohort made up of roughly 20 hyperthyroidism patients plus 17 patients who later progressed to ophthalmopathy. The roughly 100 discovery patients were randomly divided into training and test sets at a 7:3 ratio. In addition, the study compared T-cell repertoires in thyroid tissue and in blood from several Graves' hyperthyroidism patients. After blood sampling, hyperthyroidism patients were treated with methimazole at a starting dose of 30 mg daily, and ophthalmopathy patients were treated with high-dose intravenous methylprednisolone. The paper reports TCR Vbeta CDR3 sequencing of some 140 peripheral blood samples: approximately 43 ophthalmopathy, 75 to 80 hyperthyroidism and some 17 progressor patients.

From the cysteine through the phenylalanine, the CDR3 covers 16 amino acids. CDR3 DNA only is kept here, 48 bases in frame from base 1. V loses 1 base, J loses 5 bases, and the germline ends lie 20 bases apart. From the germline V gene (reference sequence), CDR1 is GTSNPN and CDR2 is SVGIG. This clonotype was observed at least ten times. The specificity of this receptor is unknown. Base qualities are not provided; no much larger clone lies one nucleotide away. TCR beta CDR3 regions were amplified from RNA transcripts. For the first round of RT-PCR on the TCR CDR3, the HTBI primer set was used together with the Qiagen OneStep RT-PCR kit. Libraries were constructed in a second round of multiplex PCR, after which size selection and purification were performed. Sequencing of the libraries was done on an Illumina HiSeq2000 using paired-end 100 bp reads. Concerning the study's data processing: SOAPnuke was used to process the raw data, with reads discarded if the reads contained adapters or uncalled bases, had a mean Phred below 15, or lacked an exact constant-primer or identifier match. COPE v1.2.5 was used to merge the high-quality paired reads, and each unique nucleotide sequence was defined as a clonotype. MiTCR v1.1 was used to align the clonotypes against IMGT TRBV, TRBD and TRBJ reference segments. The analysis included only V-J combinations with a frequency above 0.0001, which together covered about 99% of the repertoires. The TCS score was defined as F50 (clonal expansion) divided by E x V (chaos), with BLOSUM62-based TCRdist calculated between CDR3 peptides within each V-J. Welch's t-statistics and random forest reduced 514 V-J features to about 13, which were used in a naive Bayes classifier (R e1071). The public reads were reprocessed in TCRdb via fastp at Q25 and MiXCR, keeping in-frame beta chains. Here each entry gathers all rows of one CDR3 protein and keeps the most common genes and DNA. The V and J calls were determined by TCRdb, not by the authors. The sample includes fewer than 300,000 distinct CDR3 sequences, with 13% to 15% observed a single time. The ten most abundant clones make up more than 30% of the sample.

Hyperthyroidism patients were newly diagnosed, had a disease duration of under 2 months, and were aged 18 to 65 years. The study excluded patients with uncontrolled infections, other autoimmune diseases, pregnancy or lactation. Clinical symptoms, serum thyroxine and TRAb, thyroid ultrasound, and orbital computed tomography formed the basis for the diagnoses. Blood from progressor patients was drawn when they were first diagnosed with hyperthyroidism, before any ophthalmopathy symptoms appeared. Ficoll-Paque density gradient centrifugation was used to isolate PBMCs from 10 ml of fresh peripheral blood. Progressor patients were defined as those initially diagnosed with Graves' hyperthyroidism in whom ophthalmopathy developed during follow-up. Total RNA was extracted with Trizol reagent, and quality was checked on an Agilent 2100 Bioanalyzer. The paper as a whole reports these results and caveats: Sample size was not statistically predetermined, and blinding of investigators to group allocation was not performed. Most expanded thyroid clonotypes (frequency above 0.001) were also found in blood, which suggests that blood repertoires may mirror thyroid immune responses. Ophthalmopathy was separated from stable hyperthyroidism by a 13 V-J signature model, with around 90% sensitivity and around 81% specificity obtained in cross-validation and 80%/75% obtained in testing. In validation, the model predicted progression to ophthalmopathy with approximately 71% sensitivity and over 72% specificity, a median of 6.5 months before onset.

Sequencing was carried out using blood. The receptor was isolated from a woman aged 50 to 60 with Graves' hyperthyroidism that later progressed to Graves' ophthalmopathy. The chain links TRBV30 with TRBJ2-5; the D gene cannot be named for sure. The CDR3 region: CAWSAKDNRHGETQYF. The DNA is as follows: TGTGCCTGGAGTGCAAAAGACAACCGCCACGGGGAGACCCAGTACTTC.